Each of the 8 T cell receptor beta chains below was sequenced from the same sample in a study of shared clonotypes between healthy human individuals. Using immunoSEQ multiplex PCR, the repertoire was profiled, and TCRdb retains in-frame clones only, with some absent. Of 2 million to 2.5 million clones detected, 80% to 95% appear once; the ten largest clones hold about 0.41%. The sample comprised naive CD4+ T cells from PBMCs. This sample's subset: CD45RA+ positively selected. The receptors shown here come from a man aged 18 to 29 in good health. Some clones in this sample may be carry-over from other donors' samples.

CDR3 amino acids: CASSQGDGRYGYTF. CDR3 bases: TGTGCCAGCAGCCAAGGGGACGGGCGCTATGGCTACACCTTC. The chain links TRBV4-2 to TRBJ1-2, with D perhaps TRBD1 (5 bases). With 1 base removed from V and 4 bases from J, the gap between germline ends came to 10 bases. The CDR3 consists of 14 residues. Germline V gene sequence: CDR1 LGHNA, CDR2 YNFKEQ.

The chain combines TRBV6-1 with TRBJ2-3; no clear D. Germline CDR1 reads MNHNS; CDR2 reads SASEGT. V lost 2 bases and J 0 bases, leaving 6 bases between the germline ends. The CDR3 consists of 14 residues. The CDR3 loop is CASSEHRSTDTQYF. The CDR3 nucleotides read TGTGCCAGCAGTGAACACCGAAGCACAGATACGCAGTATTTT.

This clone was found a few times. The DNA of the CDR3 is TGTGCCAGCAGGCCTAGACAGGGGAACACTGAAGCTTTCTTT. Translated: CASRPRQGNTEAFF. The gene calls are TRBV7-9 and TRBJ1-1; the match to TRBD1 covers 7 bases. CDR1 is SEHNR, CDR2 FQNEAQ, per germline (reference sequence). Germline trimming cut 6 bases from V and 1 base from J; bases unmatched to any gene: 5. CDR3 length equals 14 residues.

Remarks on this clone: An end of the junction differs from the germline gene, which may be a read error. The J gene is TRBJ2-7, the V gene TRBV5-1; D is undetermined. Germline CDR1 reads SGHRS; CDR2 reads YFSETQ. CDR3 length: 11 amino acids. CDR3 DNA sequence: TGCGCCAGCAGCTCCAACTATATACGGCACTTC. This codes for CASSSNYIRHF.

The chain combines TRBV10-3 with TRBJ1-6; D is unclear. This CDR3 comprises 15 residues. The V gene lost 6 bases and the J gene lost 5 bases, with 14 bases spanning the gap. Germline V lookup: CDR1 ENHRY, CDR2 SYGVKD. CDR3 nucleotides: TGTGCCATCAGGGAGCCCATTGGGGATAATTCACCCCTCCACTTT. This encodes CAIREPIGDNSPLHF.

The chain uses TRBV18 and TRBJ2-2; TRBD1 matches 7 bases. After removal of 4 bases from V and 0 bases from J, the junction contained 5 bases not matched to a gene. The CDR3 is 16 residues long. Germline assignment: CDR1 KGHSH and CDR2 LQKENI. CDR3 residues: CASSRTGQTNTGELFF. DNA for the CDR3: TGTGCCAGCTCACGAACGGGACAGACGAACACCGGGGAGCTGTTTTTT.

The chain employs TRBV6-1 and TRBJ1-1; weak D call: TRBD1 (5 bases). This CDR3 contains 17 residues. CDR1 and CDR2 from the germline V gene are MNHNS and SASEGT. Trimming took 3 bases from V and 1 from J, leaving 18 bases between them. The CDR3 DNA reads TGTGCCAGCAGTGAGGGGTTGTTGGGGCTGGGGAACACTGAAGCTTTCTTT. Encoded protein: CASSEGLLGLGNTEAFF.

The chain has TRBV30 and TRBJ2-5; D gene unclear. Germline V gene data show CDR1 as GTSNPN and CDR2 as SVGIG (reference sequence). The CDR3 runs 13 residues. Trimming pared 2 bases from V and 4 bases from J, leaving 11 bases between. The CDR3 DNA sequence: TGTGCCTGGAGTCCACAACCGGGAGAGACCCAGTACTTC. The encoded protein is CAWSPQPGETQYF. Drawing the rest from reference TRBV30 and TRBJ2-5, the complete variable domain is SQTIHQWPATLVQPVGSPLSLECTVEGTSNPNLYWYRQAAGRGLQLLFYSVGIGQISSEVPQNLSASRPQDRQFILSSKKLLLSDSGFYLCAWSPQPGETQYFGPGTRLLVL.